This paragraph covers one T cell receptor beta chain sequence. The antigen remains unidentified. Primers for the PCR totalled 60 Vbeta and 13 Jbeta. TCRdb's table, derived via immunoSEQ multiplex PCR, lists solely in-frame clones and lacks some. Of fewer than 200,000 clones in the sample, around 72% are singletons; the top ten hold 1.3% to 1.5%. These donors, healthy bone marrow donors, were studied. Trimming stripped 3 bases from V and 3 bases from J, with 24 bases between. The CDR3 extends over 19 amino acids. Looked up from germline, CDR1 is SGHNT and CDR2 is YYREEE (reference sequence). These data originate in a study of cytomegalovirus exposure and HLA in healthy donors. Study-wide results and limits: HLA alleles showed associations with some 17,000 TCR beta sequences in a later analysis, at a 0.05 false discovery rate. Versus the approximately 700-donor mean, an Asian-associated ancestry cluster reportedly showed fewer N-insertions in a later analysis. Reportedly, cytomegalovirus status was diagnosed with high sensitivity and specificity.

The gene calls are TRBV5-4 and TRBJ2-2, with D perhaps TRBD1 (5 bases). The receptor's source is a man in his late teens or twenties in good health and CMV-seronegative. Sample: PBMCs. The CDR3 bases are TGTGCCAGCAGCTCCAACCCCTTACAGGACGACGCGGACACCGGGGAGCTGTTTTTT. Translated, it gives CASSSNPLQDDADTGELFF.